These T cell receptor beta chains were read from a single sample in a study of human T cells and chemical hapten exposure. TCRdb redid the calling of the RACE reads with MiXCR, one entry per CDR3 protein. The sample has 65,000 to 95,000 distinct CDR3 sequences, about 8.6% seen once; the top ten hold approximately 1.5%. The sequenced material came from whole blood. These receptors all come from a female donor in good health. Some clones in this sample may be carry-over from other donors' samples. CDR3s include the opening cysteine and the closing phenylalanine or tryptophan. A D gene is named only where the DNA matches it firmly. Some rows have no size entry. The others give once, few or many, or a class for an expanded clone.

size	length	V	D	J	DNA	CDR3
many	18	TRBV20-1	TRBD2	TRBJ2-3	TGCAGTGCCCAAAACGTGGCTAGCGGGGGGCCCAGCACAGATACGCAGTATTTT	CSAQNVASGGPSTDTQYF
many	14	TRBV24-1	.	TRBJ2-2	TGTGCCACCGCTCGACAGACAAACACCGGGGAGCTGTTTTTT	CATARQTNTGELFF
.	19	TRBV7-9	TRBD1	TRBJ2-1	TGTGCCAGCAGCTTCCTGGAGGGACAGGGGGGTAGCTCCTACAATGAGCAGTTCTTC	CASSFLEGQGGSSYNEQFF
many	14	TRBV15	.	TRBJ1-5	TGTGCCACCAGCAGAGACAGTAGCAATCAGCCCCAGCATTTT	CATSRDSSNQPQHF
few	12	TRBV7-8	TRBD1	TRBJ1-5	TGTGCCAGCAGCAAAAGACAGGGGACCCAGCATTTT	CASSKRQGTQHF
many	13	TRBV27	.	TRBJ2-2	TGTGCCAGCAAGAACACCGACACCGGGGAGCTGTTTTTT	CASKNTDTGELFF
few	16	TRBV7-9	TRBD1	TRBJ2-3	TGTGCCAGCAGCCCCACCTGGGGACAGGGCACAGATACGCAGTATTTT	CASSPTWGQGTDTQYF
few	14	TRBV5-6	.	TRBJ2-6	TGTGCCAGCAGCTACGGGGCTGGGGCCAACGTCCTGACTTTC	CASSYGAGANVLTF
many	19	TRBV5-1	.	TRBJ2-6	TGCGCCAGCAGCTCCTACCGGGACACGTTGAGCTCTGGGGCCAACGTCCTGACTTTC	CASSSYRDTLSSGANVLTF
many	13	TRBV29-1	TRBD1	TRBJ2-7	TGCAGCGTTGCACCAGGGGGCGTGGACGAGCAGTACTTC	CSVAPGGVDEQYF
many	13	TRBV18	.	TRBJ1-5	TGTGCCAGCTCACCACAGGATTATCAGCCCCAGCATTTT	CASSPQDYQPQHF
many	16	TRBV4-2	.	TRBJ2-2	TGTGCCAGCAGCCAAGATAGAACCGAGGGGGCCGGGGAGCTGTTTTTT	CASSQDRTEGAGELFF
few	15	TRBV20-1	.	TRBJ2-1	TGCAGTGCTAGTGGACACAAGGCTTCCTACAATGAGCAGTTCTTC	CSASGHKASYNEQFF
many	11	TRBV12-3/TRBV12-4	.	TRBJ2-7	TGTGCCAGCGGAGACAGCTACGAGCAGTACTTC	CASGDSYEQYF
many	13	TRBV20-1	.	TRBJ2-7	TGCAGTGCTAGAGAGGCAGGTTCCTACGAGCAGTACTTC	CSAREAGSYEQYF
.	15	TRBV12-3/TRBV12-4	TRBD1	TRBJ2-2	TGTGCCAGCAGTTTAGGACAGGGACACACCGGGGAGCTGTTTTTT	CASSLGQGHTGELFF
.	14	TRBV18	TRBD2	TRBJ2-1	TGTGCCAGCTCACCAGGACTAGCCCACAATGAGCAGTTCTTC	CASSPGLAHNEQFF
.	13	TRBV20-1	.	TRBJ1-2	TGCAGTGCTAGAGAGGACGGAAACTATGGCTACACCTTC	CSAREDGNYGYTF
few	18	TRBV7-2	.	TRBJ2-7	TGTGCCAGCAGCTTAGCTGGGGGGTGGGGTGCAAATTCCTACGAGCAGTACTTC	CASSLAGGWGANSYEQYF
.	17	TRBV18	.	TRBJ1-2	TGTGCCAGCTCACCACGGCCCTCAGAGACAGCTAACTATGGCTACACCTTC	CASSPRPSETANYGYTF
.	14	TRBV5-1	.	TRBJ1-3	TGCGCCACACGGTACGGGACAACTGGAAACACCATATATTTT	CATRYGTTGNTIYF
many	17	TRBV7-9	.	TRBJ2-3	TGTGCCAGCAGCCCAGGGACGGAAGATACACCCACAGATACGCAGTATTTT	CASSPGTEDTPTDTQYF
many	14	TRBV28	.	TRBJ1-1	TGTGCCAGCAGCCCCCGCGGCGGTTGGACTGAAGCTTTCTTT	CASSPRGGWTEAFF
many	13	TRBV3-1	.	TRBJ1-1	TGTGCCAGCAGCCAAGACTGGGGCACTGAAGCTTTCTTT	CASSQDWGTEAFF
.	16	TRBV7-3	TRBD2	TRBJ2-3	TGTGCCAGCAGCCCCCATGCTAGCGGGTACACAGATACGCAGTATTTT	CASSPHASGYTDTQYF
few	16	TRBV19	.	TRBJ1-6	TGTGCCAGTAATGAGGGGAGGAACCTCTATAATTCACCCCTCCACTTT	CASNEGRNLYNSPLHF
many	19	TRBV3-1	TRBD1	TRBJ2-6	TGTGCCAGCAGCCAAAGACGGGACAGGGGGCTCCCCGGGGCCAACGTCCTGACTTTC	CASSQRRDRGLPGANVLTF
.	16	TRBV3-1	.	TRBJ1-3	TGTGCCAGCAGCCACACGCCCAGGACTGCTGGAAACACCATATATTTT	CASSHTPRTAGNTIYF
many	13	TRBV4-3	.	TRBJ2-3	TGCGCCAGCCGCGAGTGGGGGGCAGATACGCAGTATTTT	CASREWGADTQYF
many	12	TRBV12-3/TRBV12-4	.	TRBJ1-5	TGTGCCAGCAGTCACACAAATCAGCCCCAGCATTTT	CASSHTNQPQHF
many	14	TRBV12-3/TRBV12-4	.	TRBJ1-6	TGTGCCAGCACCCTCCGGGGGCCAAATTCACCCCTCCACTTT	CASTLRGPNSPLHF
few	16	TRBV25-1	.	TRBJ1-2	TGTGCCAGCAGGGCCTCCGAAAGGCTGGATCCGTATGGCTACACCTTC	CASRASERLDPYGYTF
.	19	TRBV10-3	.	TRBJ1-1	TGTGCCATCAGTGAGTCGGGGGTTGGGGTTAGCGGGCTGGTCACTGAAGCTTTCTTT	CAISESGVGVSGLVTEAFF
.	15	TRBV27	TRBD1	TRBJ2-7	TGTGCCAGCAGTCTACAGGGGATAAGTACCTACGAGCAGTACTTC	CASSLQGISTYEQYF
many	15	TRBV20-1	.	TRBJ1-1	TGCAGTGCTAGAGTTATTTTGGAACTGAACACTGAAGCTTTCTTT	CSARVILELNTEAFF
few	16	TRBV12-3/TRBV12-4	TRBD1	TRBJ2-2	TGTGCCAGCAGTCAGAACCGGGACAGGGTTATCGGGGAGCTGTTTTTT	CASSQNRDRVIGELFF
.	14	TRBV20-1	TRBD1	TRBJ2-7	TGCAGTGCTAGATTCAGGGGGCCCCAGTACGAGCAGTACTTC	CSARFRGPQYEQYF
few	13	TRBV2	.	TRBJ1-1	TGTGCCAGCGAGTACAGGGTTGCGGCTGAAGCTTTCTTT	CASEYRVAAEAFF
.	14	TRBV7-2	.	TRBJ1-6	TGTGCCAGCAGCCAGGGACTGCGGGACTCACCCCTCCACTTT	CASSQGLRDSPLHF
many	15	TRBV2	TRBD2	TRBJ2-1	TGTGCCAGCAGACTAACTAGCGGGGGGGCTGCTGAGCAGTTCTTC	CASRLTSGGAAEQFF
.	15	TRBV3-1	TRBD1	TRBJ2-1	TGTGCCAGCAGCCAGAACGACAGGGTTGCCAATGAGCAGTTCTTC	CASSQNDRVANEQFF